The clone carrying this T cell receptor beta chain was observed a handful of times. This entry belongs to a study of blood T cells in healthy people across ages. Germline lookup yields CDR1 DFQATT and CDR2 SNEGSKA (reference sequence). The length of the CDR3 is 15 residues. V was pared by 6 bases and J by 7 bases, with 24 bases between. Primers used in a second PCR of about 6 to 11 cycles were a sample-barcoded 5' primer and a J-beta primer mix. TCRdb re-analysed the 5' RACE reads in MiXCR, keeping a single row per CDR3 protein. The sample lists some 1.7 million distinct CDR3 sequences, about 30% occurring once.

The gene calls are TRBV20-1 and TRBJ2-5; TRBD1 might be the D (6 bases). The specimen sequenced was blood. This sequence was found in a woman in her thirties in good health. CDR3 region: CSAPNREGEEGTQYF. CDR3 DNA sequence: TGCAGTGCACCGAACAGGGAAGGGGAAGAAGGGACCCAGTACTTC.